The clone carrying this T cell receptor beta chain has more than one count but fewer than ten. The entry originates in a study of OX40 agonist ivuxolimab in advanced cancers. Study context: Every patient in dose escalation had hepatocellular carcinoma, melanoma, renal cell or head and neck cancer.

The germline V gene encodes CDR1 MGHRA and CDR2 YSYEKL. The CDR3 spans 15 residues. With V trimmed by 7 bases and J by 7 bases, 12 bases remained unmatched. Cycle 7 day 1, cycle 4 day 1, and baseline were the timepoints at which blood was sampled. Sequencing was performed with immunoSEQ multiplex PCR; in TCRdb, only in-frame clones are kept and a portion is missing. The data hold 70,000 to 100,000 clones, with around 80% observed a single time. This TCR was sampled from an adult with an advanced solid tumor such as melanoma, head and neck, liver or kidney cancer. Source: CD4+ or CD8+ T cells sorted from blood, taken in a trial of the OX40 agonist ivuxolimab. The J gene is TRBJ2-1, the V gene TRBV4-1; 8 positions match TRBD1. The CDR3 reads CASNPGTGIGNEQFF. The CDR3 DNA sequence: TGCGCCAGCAACCCTGGGACAGGCATCGGAAATGAGCAGTTCTTC.